This is a list of T cell receptor beta chains from one sample in a study of control samples from healthy donors and cancer patients. Profiled with immunoSEQ multiplex PCR; TCRdb holds only in-frame clones, not every one. The sample comprises 150,000 or so clones, about 93% of which are singletons, and approximately 2.5% rests with the top ten. Sequencing was carried out using blood. Receptors originate from a man over 45 in good health. CDR3s include the opening cysteine and the closing phenylalanine or tryptophan. Each record gives: D gene, clone size, J gene, V gene, CDR3 DNA, CDR3 protein. A D gene is named only where the DNA matches it firmly. The size field is filled for only some rows; it gives once, few, many or a size class.

d_gene: NA; abundance: NA; j_gene: TRBJ2-5; v_gene: TRBV14; CDR3nt: TGTGCCAGCAGCCAAGGGGCCTCCAGGGAGACCCAGTACTTC; CDR3aa: CASSQGASRETQYF
d_gene: TRBD2; abundance: NA; j_gene: TRBJ2-2; v_gene: TRBV28; CDR3nt: TGTGCCACCCCTCGAGCCGGGACTAGCGGGCGTACCGGGGAGCTGTTTTTT; CDR3aa: CATPRAGTSGRTGELFF
d_gene: TRBD1; abundance: NA; j_gene: TRBJ1-2; v_gene: TRBV3-1/TRBV3-2; CDR3nt: TGTGCCAGCAGCCAGGGACAGACTAACTATGGCTACACCTTC; CDR3aa: CASSQGQTNYGYTF
d_gene: TRBD1; abundance: NA; j_gene: TRBJ1-4; v_gene: TRBV4-1; CDR3nt: TGCGCCAGCAGCCGTGGACAGGGCTCAACTAATGAAAAACTGTTTTTT; CDR3aa: CASSRGQGSTNEKLFF
d_gene: TRBD1; abundance: NA; j_gene: TRBJ1-4; v_gene: TRBV5-1; CDR3nt: TGCGCCAGCAGCTGGGGGACAGGGTCTAATGAAAAACTGTTTTTT; CDR3aa: CASSWGTGSNEKLFF
d_gene: TRBD1; abundance: NA; j_gene: TRBJ1-6; v_gene: TRBV2; CDR3nt: TGTGCCAGCAGTCCAAGGGGGCTAGGTTATAATTCACCCCTCCACTTT; CDR3aa: CASSPRGLGYNSPLHF
d_gene: TRBD1; abundance: NA; j_gene: TRBJ1-4; v_gene: TRBV28; CDR3nt: TGTGCCAGCAGTCTGGGGGGACAGAATGAAAAACTGTTTTTT; CDR3aa: CASSLGGQNEKLFF
d_gene: NA; abundance: NA; j_gene: TRBJ2-6; v_gene: TRBV28; CDR3nt: TGTGCCAGCAGTTTCCCCAGGGGGAGGCGGTCTGGGGCCAACGTCCTGACTTTC; CDR3aa: CASSFPRGRRSGANVLTF
d_gene: NA; abundance: NA; j_gene: TRBJ2-6; v_gene: TRBV3-1/TRBV3-2; CDR3nt: TGTGCGACCAGCGCTGGGGCCAACGTCCTGACTTTC; CDR3aa: CATSAGANVLTF
d_gene: NA; abundance: NA; j_gene: TRBJ1-4; v_gene: TRBV5-1; CDR3nt: TGCGCCAGCAGCTCCGGGAACCCTAATGAAAAACTGTTTTTT; CDR3aa: CASSSGNPNEKLFF
d_gene: NA; abundance: NA; j_gene: TRBJ2-7; v_gene: TRBV5-1; CDR3nt: TGCGCCAGCAGCCAAGGGACGGGTCCCTACGAGCAGTACTTC; CDR3aa: CASSQGTGPYEQYF
d_gene: NA; abundance: NA; j_gene: TRBJ2-7; v_gene: TRBV4-1; CDR3nt: TGCGCCAGCAACCTAGACGGTACCTCCTACGAGCAGTACTTC; CDR3aa: CASNLDGTSYEQYF
d_gene: NA; abundance: NA; j_gene: TRBJ2-3; v_gene: TRBV9; CDR3nt: TGTGCCAGCAGCGCCTTCTCAGGGTCAGATACGCAGTATTTT; CDR3aa: CASSAFSGSDTQYF
d_gene: TRBD2; abundance: NA; j_gene: TRBJ2-1; v_gene: TRBV29-1; CDR3nt: TGCAGCGTTTCACTAGCGGGAGGGGGGAATGAGCAGTTCTTC; CDR3aa: CSVSLAGGGNEQFF
d_gene: TRBD2; abundance: NA; j_gene: TRBJ2-1; v_gene: TRBV10-1; CDR3nt: TGCGCCAGCAGTGAGTCGGCGGGAGGCCGATACAATGAGCAGTTCTTC; CDR3aa: CASSESAGGRYNEQFF
d_gene: NA; abundance: NA; j_gene: TRBJ2-1; v_gene: TRBV18; CDR3nt: TGTGCCAGCTCACCGAAGGACAGATTCAATGAGCAGTTCTTC; CDR3aa: CASSPKDRFNEQFF
d_gene: NA; abundance: NA; j_gene: TRBJ1-4; v_gene: TRBV24-1; CDR3nt: TGTGCCACCAGTGACTCCGGACAGAATGAAAAACTGTTTTTT; CDR3aa: CATSDSGQNEKLFF
d_gene: NA; abundance: once; j_gene: TRBJ1-3; v_gene: TRBV3-1/TRBV3-2; CDR3nt: TGTGCCAGCAGCCAAGTCGGGCAGGCAGGAAACACCATATATTTT; CDR3aa: CASSQVGQAGNTIYF
d_gene: TRBD2; abundance: NA; j_gene: TRBJ2-7; v_gene: TRBV4-1; CDR3nt: TGCGCCAGCAGCCAGGGAACTAGCGGGAGCAACGAGCAGTACTTC; CDR3aa: CASSQGTSGSNEQYF
d_gene: NA; abundance: NA; j_gene: TRBJ2-5; v_gene: TRBV5-1; CDR3nt: TGCGCCAGCAGCTTGGCCGCCGTTTCAGGGGCTCAGGGGACCCAGTACTTC; CDR3aa: CASSLAAVSGAQGTQYF
d_gene: TRBD1; abundance: NA; j_gene: TRBJ1-4; v_gene: TRBV5-6; CDR3nt: TGTGCCAGCAGCCTCGGACAGGGATTATTTCAACTGTTTTTT; CDR3aa: CASSLGQGLFQLFF
d_gene: TRBD2; abundance: NA; j_gene: TRBJ2-3; v_gene: TRBV6-6; CDR3nt: TGTGCCAGCAGTTACTCGGGAGCGGGAGGCACAGATACGCAGTATTTT; CDR3aa: CASSYSGAGGTDTQYF
d_gene: NA; abundance: NA; j_gene: TRBJ2-5; v_gene: TRBV7-9; CDR3nt: TGTGCCAGCAGCTTAGTCGTTTCTGGATACCAAGAGACCCAGTACTTC; CDR3aa: CASSLVVSGYQETQYF
d_gene: NA; abundance: NA; j_gene: TRBJ2-7; v_gene: TRBV5-1; CDR3nt: TGCGCCAGCAGCTCCACAGGAGGGACCTACGAGCAGTACTTC; CDR3aa: CASSSTGGTYEQYF
d_gene: TRBD2; abundance: NA; j_gene: TRBJ2-7; v_gene: TRBV10-3; CDR3nt: TGTGCCAGCGGGAGGGGGGCAGGGGACTACGAGCAGTACTTC; CDR3aa: CASGRGAGDYEQYF
d_gene: NA; abundance: NA; j_gene: TRBJ1-5; v_gene: TRBV5-4; CDR3nt: TGTGCCAGCAGCTTGAATCCCCAGACAGATCAGCCCCAGCATTTT; CDR3aa: CASSLNPQTDQPQHF
d_gene: TRBD2; abundance: NA; j_gene: TRBJ2-1; v_gene: TRBV20-1; CDR3nt: TGCAGTGCTAGTGGTGGCGGGGGGACTAGCGGGAGAGGTGAGCAGTTCTTC; CDR3aa: CSASGGGGTSGRGEQFF
d_gene: NA; abundance: NA; j_gene: TRBJ2-1; v_gene: TRBV5-1; CDR3nt: TGCGCCAGCAGCTTGGGTCTCAGGGCGAGCTCCTACAATGAGCAGTTCTTC; CDR3aa: CASSLGLRASSYNEQFF
d_gene: NA; abundance: NA; j_gene: TRBJ1-2; v_gene: TRBV2; CDR3nt: TGTGCCAGCAGTGAAGATTGGGGGACGGGGTATGGCTACACCTTC; CDR3aa: CASSEDWGTGYGYTF
d_gene: NA; abundance: NA; j_gene: TRBJ1-4; v_gene: TRBV30; CDR3nt: TGTGCCTGGAACAGGGCTCCGGCTAATGAAAAACTGTTTTTT; CDR3aa: CAWNRAPANEKLFF
d_gene: TRBD2; abundance: once; j_gene: TRBJ2-3; v_gene: TRBV4-1; CDR3nt: TGCGCCAGCAGCCCACTAGCGGGAGATCGAGATACGCAGTATTTT; CDR3aa: CASSPLAGDRDTQYF
d_gene: TRBD2; abundance: few; j_gene: TRBJ2-1; v_gene: TRBV10-2; CDR3nt: TGCGCCAGCAGCTTCGGGACTAGCGGGAGTGGTGAGCAGTTCTTC; CDR3aa: CASSFGTSGSGEQFF
d_gene: NA; abundance: NA; j_gene: TRBJ2-2; v_gene: TRBV10-2; CDR3nt: TGCGCCAGCAACCAAGGCGCGGGGACCGGGGAGCTGTTTTTT; CDR3aa: CASNQGAGTGELFF
d_gene: NA; abundance: NA; j_gene: TRBJ1-4; v_gene: TRBV6-6; CDR3nt: TGTGCCAGCAGTTACGTCGGCCCGAGGAATGAAAAACTGTTTTTT; CDR3aa: CASSYVGPRNEKLFF
d_gene: NA; abundance: NA; j_gene: TRBJ2-1; v_gene: TRBV20-1; CDR3nt: TGCAGTGCTGGGCCTCCAGATGAGCAGTTCTTC; CDR3aa: CSAGPPDEQFF
d_gene: NA; abundance: NA; j_gene: TRBJ2-7; v_gene: TRBV24-1; CDR3nt: TGTGCCACCAGTGAGGGGGATTTCGGGGACGAGCAGTACTTC; CDR3aa: CATSEGDFGDEQYF
d_gene: NA; abundance: NA; j_gene: TRBJ1-5; v_gene: TRBV5-1; CDR3nt: TGCGCCAGCAGCTTGGATAGCAATCAGCCCCAGCATTTT; CDR3aa: CASSLDSNQPQHF